This T cell receptor (beta chain) was documented in a study of response to subunit inactivated influenza vaccine. Study conclusions and caveats: It was the authors' suggestion that each seasonal influenza vaccination recruits few new T cells.

Via MiXCR, TCRdb re-called the RT-PCR reads, giving one row per CDR3 protein. The sample carries about 520,000 distinct CDR3 sequences, 25% recorded once. The CDR3 runs to 15 residues. From germline, CDR1 is MNHEY and CDR2 SVGEGT. The V and J ends lost 6 bases and 15 bases respectively, with 24 bases between them. This clonotype appeared a few times. The target antigen is unknown. The receptor was derived from a man aged 50-60 years who received an inactivated influenza vaccine. The material was CD4+ T cells sorted from PBMCs, obtained about 5 days after vaccination. The chain employs TRBV6-2 or TRBV6-3 and TRBJ1-6, with a weak D call TRBD1 (5 bases). The CDR3 loop reads CASRSAGLTNSGLHF. The DNA of the CDR3 is TGTGCCAGCAGGTCGGCAGGGTTGACTAATTCAGGCCTCCACTTT.